This TCR beta chain was captured in a study of lymphopenia after photon versus proton radiotherapy. Regarding this clone: Its antigen is unknown.

General study findings and limits: Proton therapy kept repertoires fairly stable, unlike photons, which gained effector/memory cells.

The CDR3 totals 15 residues. Trimming cost V 8 bases and J 2 bases, with 18 bases left between them. CDR1 and CDR2 from the germline V gene are MDHEN and SYDVKM. The data were produced by immunoSEQ multiplex PCR, yet TCRdb's version contains in-frame clones alone and is incomplete. The sample has some 45,000 clones, over 80% seen once. Sequencing was performed on peripheral blood, taken from a patient treated with proton-based radiotherapy. The receptor's source is a woman aged 65 to 85 with pancreatic cancer. The chain uses TRBV28 and TRBJ2-5, with a weak D call TRBD2 (6 bases). The CDR3 spells CASGGGRRPQETQYF. For the CDR3, the DNA is TGTGCCAGCGGGGGAGGAAGGAGGCCTCAAGAGACCCAGTACTTC.